This TCR beta chain is drawn from a study of blood T cells in healthy people across ages. Overall study findings and caveats: Long-lived donors had more naive CD4+ cells and higher diversity than aged donors.

V was clipped by 2 bases and J by 3 bases, with 8 bases between them. Germline V lookup: CDR1 SGHTA, CDR2 FQGNSA. This CDR3 spans 13 amino acids. Comments on this clonotype: The antigen is not known.

Primers used in a second PCR of roughly 6 to 11 cycles were a sample-barcoded 5' primer and a J-beta primer mix. A single record per CDR3 protein comes from TCRdb applying MiXCR to the 5' RACE reads. The data hold around 1,000,000 distinct CDR3 sequences, with roughly a quarter observed a single time. The same sample was also used in a study of T cells of mothers and their children. That work states: Maternal samples each gave over 9 million TCR beta CDR3 reads, and child samples around 3.2 million each. Thymic selection molds TCR recombination output in much the same way for related pairs as for unrelated pairs. The study found slightly higher but non-significant overlap in related versus unrelated mother-child pairs.

Sequenced material: blood. J is TRBJ2-7 and V is TRBV7-2; D not certain. The receptor's source is a girl aged 2 to 9 in good health. The CDR3 is CASSLLTYYEQYF. For the CDR3, the DNA is TGTGCCAGCAGCTTATTGACTTACTACGAGCAGTACTTC.